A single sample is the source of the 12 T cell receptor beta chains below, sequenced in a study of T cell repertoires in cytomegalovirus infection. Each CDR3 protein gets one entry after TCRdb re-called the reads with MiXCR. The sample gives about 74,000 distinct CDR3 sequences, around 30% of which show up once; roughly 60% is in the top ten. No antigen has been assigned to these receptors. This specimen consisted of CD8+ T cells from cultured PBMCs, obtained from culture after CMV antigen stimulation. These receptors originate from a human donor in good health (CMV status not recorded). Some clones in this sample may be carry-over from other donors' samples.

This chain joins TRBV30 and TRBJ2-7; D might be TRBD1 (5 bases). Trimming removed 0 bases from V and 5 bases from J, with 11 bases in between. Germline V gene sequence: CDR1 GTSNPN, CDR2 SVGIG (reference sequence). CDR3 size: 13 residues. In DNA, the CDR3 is TGTGCCTGGAGTGTATCAGGGATCCACGAGCAGTACTTC. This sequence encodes CAWSVSGIHEQYF.

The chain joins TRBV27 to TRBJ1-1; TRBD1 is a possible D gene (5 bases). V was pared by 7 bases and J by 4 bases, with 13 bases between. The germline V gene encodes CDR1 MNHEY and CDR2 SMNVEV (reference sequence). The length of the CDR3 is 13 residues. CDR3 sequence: CASKVSGGTEAFF. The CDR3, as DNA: TGTGCCAGCAAAGTTTCTGGGGGCACTGAAGCTTTCTTT.

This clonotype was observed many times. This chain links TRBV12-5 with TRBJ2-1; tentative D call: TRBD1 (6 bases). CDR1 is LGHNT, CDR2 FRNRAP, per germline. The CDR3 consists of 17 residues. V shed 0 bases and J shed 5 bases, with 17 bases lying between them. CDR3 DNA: TGTGCTAGTGGTTTGGTACTCAGGGGAAGATCGGACAATGAGCAGTTCTTC. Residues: CASGLVLRGRSDNEQFF.

The chain's CDR3 is CASSQGVVAEQYF. As DNA, the CDR3 is TGCGCCAGCAGCCAAGGGGTAGTGGCCGAGCAGTACTTC. V gene TRBV4-1 combines with J gene TRBJ2-7; no clear D gene. With 1 base removed from V and 6 bases from J, the gap between germline ends came to 10 bases. The CDR3 sequence is 13 residues long. Germline V gene sequence: CDR1 MGHRA, CDR2 YSYEKL.

In DNA, the CDR3 is TGTGCCAGCAGCCTATTTGCGGGCTCCTACGAGCAGTACTTC. Protein sequence: CASSLFAGSYEQYF. The genes are TRBV27 and TRBJ2-7; D may be TRBD2 (5 bases). Per germline, CDR1 MNHEY and CDR2 SMNVEV (reference sequence). The V and J ends lost 6 bases and 0 bases respectively, with 12 bases between them. This CDR3 contains 14 residues.

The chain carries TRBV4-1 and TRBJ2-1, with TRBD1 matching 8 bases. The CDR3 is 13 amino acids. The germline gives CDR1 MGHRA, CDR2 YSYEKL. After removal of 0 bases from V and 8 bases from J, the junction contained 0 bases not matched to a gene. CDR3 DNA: TGCGCCAGCAGCCAAGAACAGGGGGATGAGCAGTTCTTC. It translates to CASSQEQGDEQFF.

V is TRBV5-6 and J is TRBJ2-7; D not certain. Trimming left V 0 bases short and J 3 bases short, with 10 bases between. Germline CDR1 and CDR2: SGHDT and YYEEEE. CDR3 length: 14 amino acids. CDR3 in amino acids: CASSLEETRYEQYF. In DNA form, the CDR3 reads TGTGCCAGCAGCTTGGAAGAGACTCGCTACGAGCAGTACTTC.

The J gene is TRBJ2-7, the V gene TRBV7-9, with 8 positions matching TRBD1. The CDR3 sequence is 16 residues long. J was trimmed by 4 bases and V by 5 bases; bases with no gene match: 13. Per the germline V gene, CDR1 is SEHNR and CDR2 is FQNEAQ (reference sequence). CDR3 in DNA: TGTGCCAGCAGCCCGGGACAGGCCGGCTCGGGATACGAGCAGTACTTC. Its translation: CASSPGQAGSGYEQYF. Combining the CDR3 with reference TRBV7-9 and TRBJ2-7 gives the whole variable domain DTGVSQNPRHKITKRGQNVTFRCDPISEHNRLYWYRQTLGQGPEFLTYFQNEAQLEKSRLLSDRFSAERPKGSFSTLEIQRTEQGDSAMYLCASSPGQAGSGYEQYFGPGTRLTVT.

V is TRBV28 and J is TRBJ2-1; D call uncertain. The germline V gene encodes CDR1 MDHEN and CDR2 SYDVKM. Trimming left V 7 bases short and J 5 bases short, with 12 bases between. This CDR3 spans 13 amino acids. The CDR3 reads CASIMRSHNEQFF. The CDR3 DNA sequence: TGTGCCAGCATAATGAGGTCTCACAATGAGCAGTTCTTC.

CDR3 nucleotide sequence: TGTGCTAGTGGTCCGAGAGGGAATCAGCCCCAGCATTTT. Translating it yields CASGPRGNQPQHF. The V and J genes are TRBV12-5 and TRBJ1-5, with unresolved D. Trimming pared 5 bases from V and 4 bases from J, leaving 9 bases between. The CDR3 runs 13 residues. Germline CDR1 and CDR2: LGHNT and FRNRAP.

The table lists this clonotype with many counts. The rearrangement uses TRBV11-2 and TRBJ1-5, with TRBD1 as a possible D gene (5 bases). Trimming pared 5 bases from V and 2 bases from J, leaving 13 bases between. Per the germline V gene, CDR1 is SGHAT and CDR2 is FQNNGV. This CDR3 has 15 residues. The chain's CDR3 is CASSQGVGGNQPQHF. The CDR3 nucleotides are TGTGCCAGCAGCCAAGGGGTGGGTGGCAATCAGCCCCAGCATTTT.

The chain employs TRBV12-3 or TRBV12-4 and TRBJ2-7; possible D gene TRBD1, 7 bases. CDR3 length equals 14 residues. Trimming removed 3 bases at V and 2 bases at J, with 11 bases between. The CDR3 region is CASSFGGTAYEQYF. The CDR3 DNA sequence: TGTGCCAGCAGTTTCGGCGGGACAGCCTACGAGCAGTACTTC.